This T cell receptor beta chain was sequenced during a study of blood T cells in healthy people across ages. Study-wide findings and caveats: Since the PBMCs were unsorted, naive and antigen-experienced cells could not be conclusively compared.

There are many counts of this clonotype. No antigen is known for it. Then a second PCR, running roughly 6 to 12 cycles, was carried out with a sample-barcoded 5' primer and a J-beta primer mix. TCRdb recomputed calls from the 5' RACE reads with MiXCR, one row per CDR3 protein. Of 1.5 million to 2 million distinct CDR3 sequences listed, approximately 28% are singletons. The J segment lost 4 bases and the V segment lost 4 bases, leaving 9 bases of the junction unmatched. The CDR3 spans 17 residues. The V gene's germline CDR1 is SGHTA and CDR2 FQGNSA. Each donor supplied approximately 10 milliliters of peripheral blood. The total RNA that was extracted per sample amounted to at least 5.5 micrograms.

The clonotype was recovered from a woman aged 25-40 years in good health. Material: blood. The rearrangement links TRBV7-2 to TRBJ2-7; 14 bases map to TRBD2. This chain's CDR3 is CASSSPGTSGSGYEQYF. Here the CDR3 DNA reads TGTGCCAGCAGCTCCCCTGGGACTAGCGGGAGCGGTTACGAGCAGTACTTC. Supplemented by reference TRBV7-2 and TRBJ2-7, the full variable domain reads GAGVSQSPSNKVTEKGKDVELRCDPISGHTALYWYRQSLGQGLEFLIYFQGNSAPDKSGLPSDRFSAERTGGSVSTLTIQRTQQEDSAVYLCASSSPGTSGSGYEQYFGPGTRLTVT.